The entry below gives a single T cell receptor beta chain sequence along with its context. The record originates from a study of blood T cell repertoires in COVID-19. Study as a whole: Some COVID-19 samples were acute and others convalescent; all came from the United States, Italy and Spain. From T cells, B-cell-depleted T cells, or PBMCs came the material, which was cDNA or gDNA.

A Seattle source enrolled patients during active infection and followed them longitudinally. In the authors' methods: Estimation of nucleated cell counts relied on the amplification of reference gene primers. Sequencing used immunoSEQ multiplex PCR; TCRdb keeps in-frame clones, though not all of them. V, J and clone size are taken as reported in that table, and D and trimming were inferred from the DNA itself. Of 250,000 to 300,000 clones detected, roughly 91% appear once; the ten largest clones hold around 10%. Germline-derived CDR1 and CDR2 are LNHDA and SQIVND (reference sequence). V was clipped by 5 bases and J by 2 bases; unmatched bases: 13. This CDR3 is 17 amino acids long.

The rearrangement links TRBV19 to TRBJ2-7, with 9 bases fitting TRBD1. The sample was peripheral blood. This TCR was sampled from a woman aged 25 to 39 with COVID-19, enrolled during active disease. The CDR3 is CASSAWDRAGVTYEQYF. The CDR3 nucleotides are TGTGCCAGTAGTGCCTGGGACAGGGCCGGTGTCACCTACGAGCAGTACTTC.